These 7 T cell receptor beta chains were sequenced from one sample in a study of identical twins. TCRdb analysed the 5' RACE reads with MiXCR anew, one entry per CDR3 protein. The sample holds about 500,000 distinct CDR3 sequences, around 15% seen once. These sequences were also reported in another study, on yellow fever vaccine responses in identical twins.

Input material: CD4+ T cells sorted from blood. These receptors came from a woman under 30 in good health.

This clonotype was seen only a few times. The V call is TRBV6-5, the J call TRBJ1-2; 8 bases fit TRBD1. The CDR3 contains 12 residues. V was clipped by 8 bases and J by 7 bases; unmatched bases: 6. The germline V gene encodes CDR1 MNHEY and CDR2 SVGAGI. The CDR3 sequence is CASSIGQGGYTF. CDR3 in DNA: TGTGCCAGCTCCATCGGACAGGGTGGCTACACCTTC.

This clonotype was seen only a few times. The V and J genes are TRBV5-1 and TRBJ2-2, with 7 bases identical to TRBD1. V shed 4 bases, J shed 6 bases, and the junction held 6 bases outside the gene matches. Germline CDR1 reads SGHRS; CDR2 reads YFSETQ. The CDR3 spans 14 residues. The chain's CDR3 is CASSEGQVPGELFF. CDR3 sequence (DNA): TGCGCCAGCAGCGAAGGACAGGTACCCGGGGAGCTGTTTTTT.

In this sample, this clonotype turned up many times. The chain uses TRBV12-3 or TRBV12-4 and TRBJ2-3, with unresolved D. The CDR3 consists of 13 residues. The V end was cut by 5 bases, the J end by 5 bases, with 11 bases between. CDR3 residues: CASSRRTGDTQYF. CDR3 DNA sequence: TGTGCCAGCAGTAGAAGGACGGGAGATACGCAGTATTTT.

The chain uses TRBV20-1 and TRBJ2-1, with 8 positions matching TRBD2. Germline loops: CDR1 DFQATT, CDR2 SNEGSKA (reference sequence). CDR3 length: 14 residues. V lost 7 bases and J lost 5; bases outside the gene matches: 10. CDR3 coding DNA: TGCAGTGTTCCGGGGGGGGTGGGGAACAATGAGCAGTTCTTC. Protein: CSVPGGVGNNEQFF.

Many counts were recorded for this clonotype. This sequence joins TRBV29-1 and TRBJ2-7; maybe TRBD2 (6 bases). CDR1 SQVTM and CDR2 ANQGSEA come from the germline V gene. This CDR3 has 16 amino acids. Trimming took off 5 bases at V and 0 bases at J, with 20 bases between the two ends. The CDR3 coding sequence is TGCAGCGTTTCTGAGGGCGGTAGCGGAGCCTCCTACGAGCAGTACTTC. As protein: CSVSEGGSGASYEQYF.

The gene calls are TRBV29-1 and TRBJ2-7, with 8 bases lining up with TRBD1. Germline CDR1 and CDR2: SQVTM and ANQGSEA. The CDR3 is 13 residues long. Trimming removed 4 bases from V and 3 bases from J; junction bases left unmatched: 5. The CDR3 DNA sequence: TGCAGCGTTGCCAGGGACAGGCTCTACGAGCAGTACTTC. It codes for CSVARDRLYEQYF.

This clonotype turned up a few times. The V and J genes are TRBV28 and TRBJ2-2; 7 bases align to TRBD1. Germline assignment: CDR1 MDHEN and CDR2 SYDVKM. The trim removed 6 bases at V and 6 bases at J, leaving 10 bases unmatched. CDR3 length equals 15 residues. The CDR3, as DNA: TGTGCCAGCAGCCAGAACAGGGGTTGGGCCGGGGAGCTGTTTTTT. Amino acid sequence: CASSQNRGWAGELFF. The complete variable domain, with remaining parts taken from reference TRBV28 and TRBJ2-2, reads DVKVTQSSRYLVKRTGEKVFLECVQDMDHENMFWYRQDPGLGLRLIYFSYDVKMKEKGDIPEGYSVSREKKERFSLILESASTNQTSMYLCASSQNRGWAGELFFGEGSRLTVL.